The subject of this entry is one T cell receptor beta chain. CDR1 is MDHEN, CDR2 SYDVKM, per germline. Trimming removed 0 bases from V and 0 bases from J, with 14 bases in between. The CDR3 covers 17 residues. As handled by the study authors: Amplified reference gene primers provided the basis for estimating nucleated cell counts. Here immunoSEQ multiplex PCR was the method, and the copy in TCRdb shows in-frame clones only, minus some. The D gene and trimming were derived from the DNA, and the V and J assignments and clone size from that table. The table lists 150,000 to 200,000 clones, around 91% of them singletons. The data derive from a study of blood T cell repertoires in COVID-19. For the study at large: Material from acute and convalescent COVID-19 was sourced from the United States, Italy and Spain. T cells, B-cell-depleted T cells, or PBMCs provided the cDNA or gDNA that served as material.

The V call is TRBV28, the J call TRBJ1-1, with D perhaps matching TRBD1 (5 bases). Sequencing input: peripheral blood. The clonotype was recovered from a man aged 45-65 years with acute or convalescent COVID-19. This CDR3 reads CASSLWGGADLNTEAFF. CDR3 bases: TGTGCCAGCAGTTTATGGGGCGGGGCAGACTTGAACACTGAAGCTTTCTTT.